One sample yielded the 25 T cell receptor beta chains listed below, sequenced in a study of Graves' ophthalmopathy and Graves' hyperthyroidism. CDR3 regions of TCR beta were amplified from RNA transcripts. HTBI primers served in a first-round RT-PCR, which a second-round multiplex PCR followed. TCRdb reanalysed the multiplex PCR reads using MiXCR and keeps one entry per CDR3 protein. Here the sample spans about 400,000 distinct CDR3 sequences, about 16% being singletons. Material for sequencing was peripheral blood. All receptors derive from a woman aged 18-29 years with stable Graves' hyperthyroidism.

This clonotype was seen repeatedly, ten times or more. The chain couples TRBV6-2 or TRBV6-3 to TRBJ2-7; a possible D gene is TRBD1 (6 bases). Germline V lookup: CDR1 MNHEY, CDR2 SVGEGT. With 6 bases removed from V and 3 bases from J, the gap between germline ends came to 9 bases. The CDR3 loop spans 12 amino acids. For the CDR3, the DNA is TGTGCCAGCAGGGACAGTATCTACGAGCAGTACTTC. It encodes CASRDSIYEQYF.

The J gene is TRBJ1-1, the V gene TRBV4-2; maybe TRBD1 (5 bases). CDR3 length: 15 residues. Per the germline V gene, CDR1 is LGHNA and CDR2 is YNFKEQ. The V and J ends lost 0 bases and 11 bases respectively, with 19 bases between them. CDR3 loop: CASSQETWTQGRAFF. In nucleotides, the CDR3 is TGTGCCAGCAGCCAAGAGACGTGGACTCAGGGTAGGGCTTTCTTT.

This clonotype was detected ten times or more. The chain uses TRBV7-9 and TRBJ2-7; TRBD1 might be the D (5 bases). This CDR3 region has 16 residues. With 1 base removed from V and 0 bases from J, the gap between germline ends came to 13 bases. Germline loops: CDR1 SEHNR, CDR2 FQNEAQ (reference sequence). Written as DNA, the CDR3 is TGTGCCAGCAGCTTAGGGTCGGACATACCCTCCTACGAGCAGTACTTC. It encodes CASSLGSDIPSYEQYF.

This clonotype was seen at least ten times. This CDR3 reads CASSLNQPQHF. Written as DNA, the CDR3 is TGTGCCAGCAGTCTCAATCAGCCCCAGCATTTT. The chain links TRBV12-3 or TRBV12-4 to TRBJ1-5; D is uncertain. There are 11 residues in the CDR3. V was shortened by 5 bases and J by 3 bases, with 2 bases between the two germline ends.

This chain links TRBV7-2 with TRBJ2-7; D might be TRBD1 (6 bases). Germline CDR1 is SGHTA and CDR2 is FQGNSA. Trimming stripped 5 bases from V and 2 bases from J, with 13 bases between. The CDR3 is made up of 14 amino acids. The CDR3 bases are TGTGCCAGCAGCCCTCTAGGGGGTCCCTACGAGCAGTACTTC. Its protein is CASSPLGGPYEQYF.

This clonotype was detected ten times or more. The CDR3 reads CASIIRKTLAIGELFF. For the CDR3, the DNA is TGTGCCAGCATCATTAGGAAGACACTCGCGATCGGGGAGCTGTTTTTT. The chain couples TRBV7-8 to TRBJ2-2; D not certain. Germline CDR1 reads SGHVS; CDR2 reads FQNEAQ. With 7 bases removed from V and 7 bases from J, the gap between germline ends came to 22 bases. The CDR3 extends over 16 amino acids.

V is TRBV5-1 and J is TRBJ2-7, with D maybe TRBD1 (5 bases). Trimming removed 0 bases at V and 5 bases at J, with 12 bases between. The CDR3 has 14 residues. From germline, CDR1 is SGHRS and CDR2 YFSETQ. Here the CDR3 reads CASSLDTGGNEQYF. Here the CDR3 DNA reads TGCGCCAGCAGCTTGGACACAGGCGGCAACGAGCAGTACTTC.

Comment on this clonotype: Relative to the germline gene, one junction end is altered; a read error may explain this. The chain recombines TRBV18 with TRBJ1-1; 8 bases are shared with TRBD1. The CDR3 covers 17 residues. Germline loops: CDR1 KGHSH, CDR2 LQKENI. The CDR3 loop reads CAGSLGRQGRLVTEAFF. In nucleotides, the CDR3 is TGTGCCGGCTCACTGGGCAGACAGGGGCGTTTGGTCACTGAAGCTTTCTTT.

This clonotype showed up many times. V and J are TRBV6-1 and TRBJ1-2; no definite D call. The V and J ends lost 2 bases and 4 bases respectively, with 5 bases between them. The CDR3 totals 12 residues. From germline, CDR1 is MNHNS and CDR2 SASEGT. CDR3 residues: CASSESSYGYTF. The CDR3 DNA sequence: TGTGCCAGCAGTGAAAGTAGCTATGGCTACACCTTC.

This clonotype was counted many times. The chain employs TRBV6-5 and TRBJ1-6, with D possibly being TRBD1 (5 bases). Trimming removed 2 bases at V and 7 bases at J, with 9 bases between. Germline assignment: CDR1 MNHEY and CDR2 SVGAGI. The CDR3 totals 14 residues. CDR3 amino acids: CASSYRGWNSPLHF. CDR3 in DNA: TGTGCCAGCAGTTACAGGGGATGGAATTCACCCCTCCACTTT.

This clonotype showed up just a few times. J is TRBJ1-1 and V is TRBV4-1; 8 nucleotides line up with TRBD1. This CDR3 contains 17 residues. Per germline, CDR1 MGHRA and CDR2 YSYEKL. Trimming took 1 base from V and 0 from J; bases not matched to a gene: 7. In DNA, the CDR3 is TGCGCCAGCAGCCAAGTCGGCAGGGGGCAGGTGAACACTGAAGCTTTCTTT. It is translated as CASSQVGRGQVNTEAFF.

This clonotype turned up a few times. The chain is built from TRBV4-1 and TRBJ1-2, with D hard to call. The CDR3 consists of 14 residues. Trimming took off 5 bases at V and 0 bases at J, with 10 bases between the two ends. In germline, CDR1 is MGHRA, CDR2 YSYEKL. The CDR3 nucleotides read TGCGCCAGCAGCTCCTGGTGGCCTAACTATGGCTACACCTTC. Its protein product is CASSSWWPNYGYTF.

Many counts were recorded for this clonotype. This sequence joins TRBV20-1 and TRBJ1-5; D remains ambiguous. V lost 0 bases, J lost 2 bases, and 11 bases lay in between. This CDR3 is built from 15 residues. Germline-derived CDR1 and CDR2 are DFQATT and SNEGSKA (reference sequence). The CDR3 sequence is CSARDVRGGNQPQHF. For the CDR3, the DNA is TGCAGTGCTAGAGATGTTCGCGGAGGCAATCAGCCCCAGCATTTT.

In this sample, this clonotype turned up many times. This chain connects TRBV6-1 to TRBJ2-5, with 16 nucleotides matching TRBD2. Germline V gene sequence: CDR1 MNHNS, CDR2 SASEGT. The CDR3 runs 17 residues. V lost 6 bases, J lost 1 base, and 5 bases stayed unmatched. CDR3 protein: CASRPGLAGGLQETQYF. The CDR3 DNA is TGTGCCAGCAGGCCGGGACTAGCGGGGGGGCTCCAAGAGACCCAGTACTTC.

This clonotype was observed many times. This sequence joins TRBV7-2 and TRBJ2-7; 7 bases are a match to TRBD1. Trimming cost V 1 base and J 12 bases; bases outside gene matches: 9. This CDR3 contains 13 residues. Germline-derived CDR1 and CDR2 are SGHTA and FQGNSA. Written as DNA, the CDR3 is TGTGCCAGCAGCTTAGGTCACAGGGGAGAAGGGTACTTC. It codes for CASSLGHRGEGYF. Supplemented by reference TRBV7-2 and TRBJ2-7, the full variable domain reads GAGVSQSPSNKVTEKGKDVELRCDPISGHTALYWYRQSLGQGLEFLIYFQGNSAPDKSGLPSDRFSAERTGGSVSTLTIQRTQQEDSAVYLCASSLGHRGEGYFGPGTRLTVT.

This clonotype was counted many times. The chain is built from TRBV11-2 and TRBJ1-2; TRBD1 agrees at 10 bases. Germline CDR1 is SGHAT and CDR2 is FQNNGV. This CDR3 contains 15 residues. Germline trimming cut 2 bases from V and 6 bases from J; bases unmatched to any gene: 6. CDR3 sequence: CASSLRTGGIDGYTF. In nucleotides, the CDR3 is TGTGCCAGCAGCTTACGGACAGGGGGGATCGATGGCTACACCTTC.

This clonotype was counted many times. This chain links TRBV4-1 with TRBJ2-7; the D gene is possibly TRBD1 (6 bases). V dropped 4 bases and J dropped 7 bases, with 26 bases sitting between them. Germline CDR1 is MGHRA and CDR2 is YSYEKL. The CDR3 is made up of 17 amino acids. The DNA for the CDR3 is TGCGCCAGCAGCCCGAGGGTATACGGGACACCTTCGGAAGAGCAGTACTTC. Its translation is CASSPRVYGTPSEEQYF.

The table lists this clonotype with many counts. V is TRBV19 and J is TRBJ2-2, with 7 nucleotides matching TRBD2. Trimming removed 5 bases from V and 2 bases from J; junction bases left unmatched: 8. Per the germline V gene, CDR1 is LNHDA and CDR2 is SQIVND (reference sequence). This CDR3 contains 16 residues. CDR3 sequence (DNA): TGTGCCAGTAGTTCCCCCTGGGGGGGTAACACCGGGGAGCTGTTTTTT. Its translation is CASSSPWGGNTGELFF. Full variable domain (outside the CDR3, taken from reference TRBV19 and TRBJ2-2): DGGITQSPKYLFRKEGQNVTLSCEQNLNHDAMYWYRQDPGQGLRLIYYSQIVNDFQKGDIAEGYSVSREKKESFPLTVTSAQKNPTAFYLCASSSPWGGNTGELFFGEGSRLTVL.

This clonotype occurred many times. The gene calls are TRBV5-1 and TRBJ1-2; a weak D match, TRBD1 (5 bases). With 0 bases removed from V and 2 bases from J, the gap between germline ends came to 11 bases. Looked up from germline, CDR1 is SGHRS and CDR2 is YFSETQ. The CDR3 totals 15 residues. The CDR3: CASSLEGPRNYGYTF. CDR3 nucleotides: TGCGCCAGCAGCTTGGAGGGACCCCGAAACTATGGCTACACCTTC.

This clonotype was recorded at least ten times. The junction departs from the called germline gene at one end, perhaps through a read error. The chain employs TRBV7-2 and TRBJ1-2, with D possibly being TRBD1 (6 bases). Looked up from germline, CDR1 is SGHTA and CDR2 is FQGNSA. The CDR3 consists of 13 residues. CDR3 DNA sequence: TGTGCCAGCAGCTTTACAGGGAACTCTGGCTACACCTTC. This encodes CASSFTGNSGYTF. Variable domain in full (rest from reference TRBV7-2 and TRBJ1-2): GAGVSQSPSNKVTEKGKDVELRCDPISGHTALYWYRQSLGQGLEFLIYFQGNSAPDKSGLPSDRFSAERTGGSVSTLTIQRTQQEDSAVYLCASSFTGNSGYTFGSGTRLTVV.

This clonotype has ten or more counts. The chain links TRBV27 to TRBJ1-1, with D unclear. Germline V gene lookup returns CDR1 MNHEY and CDR2 SMNVEV (reference sequence). CDR3 length: 14 residues. V lost 2 bases and J 0 bases, leaving 7 bases between the germline ends. CDR3 loop: CASSLEGLNTEAFF. In DNA, the CDR3 is TGTGCCAGCAGTTTAGAGGGATTGAACACTGAAGCTTTCTTT.

This clonotype was counted at least ten times. The gene calls are TRBV12-3 or TRBV12-4 and TRBJ1-1, with D unresolved. V was shortened by 0 bases and J by 1 base, with 6 bases between the two germline ends. The CDR3 runs 14 residues. For the CDR3, the DNA is TGTGCCAGCAGTTTAGCGGGGAGGAACACTGAAGCTTTCTTT. It codes for CASSLAGRNTEAFF.

The chain is built from TRBV6-2 or TRBV6-3 and TRBJ2-5; D possibly corresponds to TRBD1 (5 bases). The CDR3 extends over 13 amino acids. Germline V gene lookup returns CDR1 MNHEY and CDR2 SVGEGT. Trimming took off 5 bases at V and 3 bases at J, with 10 bases between the two ends. The CDR3 loop reads CASSTGQKETQYF. For the CDR3, the DNA is TGTGCCAGCAGTACAGGACAAAAAGAGACCCAGTACTTC.

Concerning this clonotype: One base away lies a much larger clone, so this may be a sequencing read error. The chain uses TRBV11-2 and TRBJ2-7; D ambiguous. Germline CDR1 and CDR2: SGHAT and FQNNGV. This CDR3 spans 14 amino acids. The CDR3 region is CVSSLGRVSYEQYF. The DNA for the CDR3 is TGTGTCAGCAGCTTAGGTAGGGTCTCCTACGAGCAGTACTTC.

This clonotype was recorded at least ten times. The chain carries TRBV13 and TRBJ1-2, with 7 bases that match TRBD1. The CDR3 loop spans 14 amino acids. The junction had 9 bases not matched to a gene; V was cut back by 3 bases and J by 8 bases. The V gene's germline CDR1 is PRHDT and CDR2 FYEKMQ (reference sequence). DNA of the CDR3: TGTGCCAGCAGCTTCGAACAGGGGAGGGTAGGCTACACCTTC. As protein: CASSFEQGRVGYTF.